The T cell receptor beta chain described here comes from a study of T cell responses to AZD1222 COVID-19 vaccine. Germline CDR1 SGHTA, CDR2 FQGNSA. The CDR3 has 13 amino acids. V was trimmed by 1 base and J by 9 bases, leaving 10 bases between them. Assay used: immunoSEQ multiplex PCR; TCRdb lists only in-frame clones, some missing. Found here are 140,000 to 150,000 clones, about nine tenths of them singletons; the top ten hold about 1.5%. On this clone: Antigen specificity is unknown.

General study points: In a largely white British group with more females than males, clonal diversity was possibly underestimated. There were repertoire samples only from the period after the peak T cell response.

The origin of this receptor is an adult in good health. This specimen was peripheral blood, taken on day 0 of AZD1222 vaccination. V and J are TRBV7-2 and TRBJ2-1; D gene unclear. CDR3 residues: CASSLGPEGEQFF. CDR3 in DNA: TGTGCCAGCAGCTTAGGGCCCGAAGGTGAGCAGTTCTTC. Based on the CDR3 plus reference TRBV7-2 and TRBJ2-1, the full variable domain is GAGVSQSPSNKVTEKGKDVELRCDPISGHTALYWYRQSLGQGLEFLIYFQGNSAPDKSGLPSDRFSAERTGGSVSTLTIQRTQQEDSAVYLCASSLGPEGEQFFGPGTRLTVL.